This T cell receptor beta chain was sequenced during a study of identical twins (dated by TCRdb to the mid-2010s). Study-level background: TCR alpha and beta repertoires from monozygotic twins, unrelated adults of various ages and cord blood were deep-sequenced to test whether fetal clonotypes persist. To rule out contamination, the twin experiments were replicated at different times with different library preparation protocols. The research as a whole found: Out-of-frame TCR alpha sharing in monozygotic twins was systematically underestimated by recombination models, whereas sharing between unrelated individuals was in agreement with the recombination models. Invariant T cells such as MAIT and iNKT could partly confound zero-insertion analyses, although diverse VJ usage argued against such confounding for most clonotypes. Fewer insertions were carried by abundant cord blood beta clonotypes; a weaker similar trend was observed in young adult naive repertoires, while no such trend was observed in memory repertoires. Out-of-frame TCR alpha sequences shared between twins showed an excess of low generation-probability sequences compared with coincidental sharing between unrelated individuals. In beta out-of-frame sequences, excess twin sharing was weaker, because having fewer shared sequences lowered the signal-to-noise ratio. Because the same donors could not be followed over many years, the conclusions relied on cross-sectional statistical analysis.

This clonotype was seen a handful of times. Which antigen it targets is not known. Base qualities are missing; no much larger clone stands one base away. Receptor libraries were prepared by 5' RACE. Instrument on record: Illumina HiSeq 2000. Template switching added a universal primer binding site, and the final cDNA carried a unique molecular identifier that allowed TCR cDNA molecules to be counted accurately. First-strand cDNA for TCR alpha and beta chains was synthesized from specific primers in the conserved constant-segment region. Each cDNA library was double barcoded, with a SMART-Mk sample barcode plus Illumina barcodes, to control for contamination. TruSeq adapter sequences along with Illumina sample barcodes were introduced in two successive PCR steps. Sequencing of the TCR alpha and beta cDNA libraries was done on the Illumina HiSeq platform using custom primers. In the authors' own workflow: Unique molecular identifiers were extracted from raw reads with MiGEC, and CDR3 positions were determined with MiXCR. For each individual, recombination models were inferred using an EM algorithm with the repgenHMM and IGoR tools. The tcR package in R was used for shared clonotype analysis, with sharing normalized by the product of cloneset sizes. Out-of-frame nonproductive sequences were analyzed to study raw recombination free of thymic and clonal selection effects. Through fastp at Q25 and MiXCR, TCRdb rebuilt clones from the public reads, retaining in-frame beta chains. Every distinct CDR3 protein forms one entry, paired with its most common genes and DNA. Here the V and J calls rest on TCRdb's processing, not on the authors' analysis. The sample table contains 650,000 to 800,000 distinct CDR3 sequences; only one count was recorded for 8.6% of them. The leading ten clones occupy approximately 0.96% of the sample.

The germline V and J ends show losses of 7 bases and 5 bases respectively, and no gene match explains 11 bases of the junction. Counted from cysteine to phenylalanine, this CDR3 has 13 amino acids. Only CDR3 DNA remains: 39 bases, in frame from the first base. Looking up the germline V gene yields CDR1 SQVTM and CDR2 ANQGSEA. All donors were healthy Caucasians. The twin cohort comprised three pairs of female monozygotic twins, all aged roughly 18 to 30 years. Peripheral blood mononuclear cells were used as the source from which RNA for TCR libraries was isolated. In addition, the sample was reused for a study of yellow fever vaccine responses in identical twins. Drawing on the second study: The authors reported that the T cell response to vaccination in identical twins appeared partly convergent and partly personalized. Focusing on identical twins, the study followed the T cell clones that responded to the vaccine, and did so with precision.

The sample comprised PBMCs. The chain employs TRBV29-1 and TRBJ2-7; 7 bases in the junction line up with TRBD1. This TCR was recovered from a woman under 30 in good health. CDR3 loop: CSGTRQGSNEQYF. The DNA is as follows: TGCAGCGGGACAAGACAGGGTAGTAACGAGCAGTACTTC.